This passage covers 3 T cell receptor beta chains from one sample sequenced in a study of Ad26.COV2.S vaccination and SARS-CoV-2 variants. TCRdb's copy holds only in-frame clones and misses some; the assay was immunoSEQ multiplex PCR. The profile shows about 350,000 clones, around 88% of them singletons. Treatment given: roughly 19 received Ad26.COV2.S at low or high dose, single or two shots; several received placebo; per-sample allocation not given. Sampling took place 63 days after the first vaccine or placebo injection. The material was peripheral blood, obtained in a trial of Ad26.COV2.S vaccine versus placebo. The source is a person aged 18-65 years who received the Ad26.COV2.S COVID-19 vaccine or a placebo.

The chain carries TRBV7-2 and TRBJ2-1, with 7 bases that match TRBD1. This CDR3 region has 14 residues. Per germline, CDR1 SGHTA and CDR2 FQGNSA. V shed 8 bases and J 4 bases; nucleotides not matched to a gene: 8. The CDR3 DNA follows: TGTGCCAGCGTCCGGGACAGCACATACAATGAGCAGTTCTTC. Its translation: CASVRDSTYNEQFF.

The V and J genes are TRBV18 and TRBJ1-4; TRBD1 matches at 8 bases. V dropped 4 bases and J dropped 6; count of bases not matched to a gene: 10. Per the germline V gene, CDR1 is KGHSH and CDR2 is LQKENI. This CDR3 comprises 16 residues. Here the CDR3 DNA reads TGTGCCAGCTCACTAAGACAGGGGAATTACTATGAAAAACTGTTTTTT. As protein: CASSLRQGNYYEKLFF.

V gene TRBV6-5 combines with J gene TRBJ2-7; the D gene could be TRBD1 or TRBD2 (6 bases each). Germline CDR1 reads MNHEY; CDR2 reads SVGAGI. The V end was cut by 5 bases, the J end by 3 bases, with 17 bases between. This CDR3 is built from 15 residues. CDR3 protein: CASSQGQGTVYEQYF. The CDR3, as DNA: TGTGCCAGCAGTCAGGGACAAGGGACTGTCTACGAGCAGTACTTC.